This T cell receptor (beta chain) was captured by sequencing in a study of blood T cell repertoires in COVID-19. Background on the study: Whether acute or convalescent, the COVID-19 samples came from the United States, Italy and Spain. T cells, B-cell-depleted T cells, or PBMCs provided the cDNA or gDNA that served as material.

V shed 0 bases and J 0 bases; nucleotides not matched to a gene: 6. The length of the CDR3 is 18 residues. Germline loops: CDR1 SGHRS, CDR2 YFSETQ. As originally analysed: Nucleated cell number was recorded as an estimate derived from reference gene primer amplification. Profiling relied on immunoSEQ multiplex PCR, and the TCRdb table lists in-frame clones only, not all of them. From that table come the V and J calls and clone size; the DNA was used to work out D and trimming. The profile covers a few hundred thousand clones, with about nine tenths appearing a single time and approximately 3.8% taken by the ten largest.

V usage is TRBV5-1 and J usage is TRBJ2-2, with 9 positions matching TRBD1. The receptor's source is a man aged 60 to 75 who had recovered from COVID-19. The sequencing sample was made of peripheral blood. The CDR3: CASSLALDRGTNTGELFF. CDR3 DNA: TGCGCCAGCAGCTTGGCCTTAGACAGGGGGACGAACACCGGGGAGCTGTTTTTT. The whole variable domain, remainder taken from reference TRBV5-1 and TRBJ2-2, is KAGVTQTPRYLIKTRGQQVTLSCSPISGHRSVSWYQQTPGQGLQFLFEYFSETQRNKGNFPGRFSGRQFSNSRSEMNVSTLELGDSALYLCASSLALDRGTNTGELFFGEGSRLTVL.